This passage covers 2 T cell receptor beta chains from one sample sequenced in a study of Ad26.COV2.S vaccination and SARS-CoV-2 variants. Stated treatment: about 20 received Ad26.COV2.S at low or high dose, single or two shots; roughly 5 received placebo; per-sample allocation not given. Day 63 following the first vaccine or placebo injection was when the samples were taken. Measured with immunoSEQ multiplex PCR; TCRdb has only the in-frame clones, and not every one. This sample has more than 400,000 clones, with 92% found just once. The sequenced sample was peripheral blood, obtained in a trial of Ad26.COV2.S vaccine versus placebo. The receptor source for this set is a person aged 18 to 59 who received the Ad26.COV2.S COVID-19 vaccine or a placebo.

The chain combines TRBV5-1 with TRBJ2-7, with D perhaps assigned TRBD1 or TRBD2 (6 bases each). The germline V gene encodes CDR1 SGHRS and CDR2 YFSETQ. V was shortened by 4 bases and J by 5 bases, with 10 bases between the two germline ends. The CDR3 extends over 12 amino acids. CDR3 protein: CASSGGLDEQYF. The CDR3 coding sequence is TGCGCCAGCAGCGGGGGGCTGGACGAGCAGTACTTC.

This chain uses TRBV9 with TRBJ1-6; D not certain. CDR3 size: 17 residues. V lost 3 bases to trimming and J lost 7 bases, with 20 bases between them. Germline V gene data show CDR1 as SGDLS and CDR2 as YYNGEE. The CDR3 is CASSEDPGVRLNSPLHF. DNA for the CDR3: TGTGCCAGCAGCGAAGACCCCGGGGTTCGATTAAATTCACCCCTCCACTTT.